This T cell receptor (beta chain) was sequenced for a study of blood T cell repertoires in COVID-19. Study in general: Sources were T cells, B-cell-depleted T cells, or PBMCs; the material itself was cDNA or gDNA.

This clone was detected a few times. The method was immunoSEQ multiplex PCR; TCRdb's version includes in-frame clones alone and lacks a portion of them. The sample consists of around 310,000 clones, roughly 89% of them appearing once. Germline loops: CDR1 LGHDT, CDR2 YNNKEL (reference sequence). V was trimmed by 0 bases and J by 0 bases, leaving 12 bases between them. The CDR3 runs to 17 residues. The source is a woman in her thirties or forties with COVID-19, enrolled during active disease. The rearrangement links TRBV3-1 (or the pseudogene TRBV3-2) to TRBJ1-3; D is possibly TRBD1 (5 bases). Input material: peripheral blood. CDR3 nucleotide sequence: TGTGCCAGCAGCCAAGACGCCACAGGCTGCTCTGGAAACACCATATATTTT. Its protein product is CASSQDATGCSGNTIYF.